The next 9 T cell receptor beta chains were all read from a single sample in a study of blood T cell repertoires in COVID-19. TCRdb's table, derived via immunoSEQ multiplex PCR, lists solely in-frame clones and lacks some. The top ten hold about 25% of the sample, which has 20,000 to 25,000 clones, about 82% seen once. Sequencing was performed on peripheral blood. The receptors were sampled from a human donor with active COVID-19. The donor label of this sample is uncertain.

V gene TRBV30 combines with J gene TRBJ2-7; possible D gene TRBD2, 5 bases. Germline V gives CDR1 GTSNPN, CDR2 SVGIG (reference sequence). V dropped 1 base and J dropped 3 bases, with 16 bases sitting between them. This CDR3 comprises 15 residues. The CDR3 protein is CAWSELRTGNYEQYF. The CDR3 DNA reads as TGTGCCTGGAGTGAACTGAGGACGGGGAACTACGAGCAGTACTTC.

The chain employs TRBV11-2 and TRBJ2-3; 8 nucleotides line up with TRBD2. The germline V gene encodes CDR1 SGHAT and CDR2 FQNNGV. After removal of 1 base from V and 5 bases from J, the junction contained 8 bases not matched to a gene. There are 16 residues in the CDR3. The CDR3 here is CASSLGRGAFLDTQYF. The CDR3 DNA reads as TGTGCCAGCAGCTTAGGGCGGGGGGCGTTCCTAGATACGCAGTATTTT. Supplemented by reference TRBV11-2 and TRBJ2-3, the full variable domain reads EAGVAQSPRYKIIEKRQSVAFWCNPISGHATLYWYQQILGQGPKLLIQFQNNGVVDDSQLPKDRFSAERLKGVDSTLKIQPAKLEDSAVYLCASSLGRGAFLDTQYFGPGTRLTVL.

J is TRBJ2-5 and V is TRBV20-1; 8 bases match TRBD2. Germline V gene data show CDR1 as DFQATT and CDR2 as SNEGSKA (reference sequence). V was pared by 3 bases and J by 7 bases, with 10 bases of the junction left unmatched. The CDR3 runs 14 residues. DNA of the CDR3: TGCAGTGCTAGTCGGGAGGTGGGACTAGGGACCCAGTACTTC. Translated, it gives CSASREVGLGTQYF.

This clone was seen more than once but under ten times. The genes are TRBV6-1 and TRBJ1-5; no definite D call. The germline V gene encodes CDR1 MNHNS and CDR2 SASEGT. V was shortened by 0 bases and J by 2 bases, with 11 bases between the two germline ends. This CDR3 has 16 amino acids. CDR3 sequence (DNA): TGTGCCAGCAGTGAAGCGCGGGGTCGGGGCAATCAGCCCCAGCATTTT. It translates to CASSEARGRGNQPQHF.

This clone showed up just a few times. This chain uses TRBV27 with TRBJ2-1; 7 bases line up with TRBD1. From germline, CDR1 is MNHEY and CDR2 SMNVEV (reference sequence). The CDR3 runs 16 residues. V lost 4 bases to trimming and J lost 0 bases; unmatched junction nucleotides: 6. CDR3 nucleotides: TGTGCCAGCAGTTCGAAGGGACAGAACTCCTACAATGAGCAGTTCTTC. This translates into CASSSKGQNSYNEQFF.

This chain connects TRBV5-1 to TRBJ1-1, with 7 bases that match TRBD1. V lost 7 bases and J lost 1; bases outside the gene matches: 7. The CDR3 spans 14 residues. The germline gives CDR1 SGHRS, CDR2 YFSETQ. The CDR3 DNA sequence: TGCGCCAGCCGACAGGGATTTGGGAACACTGAAGCTTTCTTT. It specifies CASRQGFGNTEAFF.

Here the CDR3 reads CASSQGRSVDIQYF. The CDR3 DNA sequence: TGTGCCAGTTCGCAGGGGCGAAGTGTGGACATTCAGTACTTC. V usage is TRBV11-3 and J usage is TRBJ2-4; D may be TRBD1 (6 bases). The V and J ends lost 9 bases and 8 bases respectively, with 20 bases between them. CDR3 length: 14 amino acids. CDR1 is SGHNT and CDR2 is YENEEA in the germline V gene.

The chain is built from TRBV27 and TRBJ1-1; D unclear. The germline V gene encodes CDR1 MNHEY and CDR2 SMNVEV (reference sequence). V gave up 3 bases and J gave up 6 bases, with 14 bases separating them. This CDR3 contains 14 residues. The CDR3 coding sequence is TGTGCCAGCAGTTTTTCCCCTCTAGCCCCTGAAGCTTTCTTT. This gives the protein CASSFSPLAPEAFF.

V and J are TRBV29-1 and TRBJ2-7; TRBD1 might be the D (6 bases). V was pared by 6 bases and J by 4 bases, with 10 bases between. Germline V gene data show CDR1 as SQVTM and CDR2 as ANQGSEA. This CDR3 is 11 amino acids long. CDR3 nucleotides: TGCAGCGTCGGGACAACTTACGAGCAGTACTTC. Its protein product is CSVGTTYEQYF.